This TCR beta chain appears in the sequencing data of a study of human T cells and chemical hapten exposure. The CDR3 contains 14 residues. V was clipped by 5 bases and J by 10 bases, with 15 bases between them. TCRdb reanalysed the RACE reads using MiXCR and keeps one entry per CDR3 protein. In the table there are roughly 380,000 distinct CDR3 sequences, around 6% of which are singletons. In this sample, this clonotype turned up a few times. What it binds is not known. Time point meaning: patch test 2, 6 weeks after DPC sensitization. This sample's treatment: therapeutic diphenylcyclopropenone sensitization with weekly scalp DPC. The study, taken as a whole, reports: Alopecia affected the donors, so their immune response may differ from healthy people's.

The sequence was collected from a woman in her late teens or twenties with alopecia areata. Some clones in this sample may be carry-over from other donors' samples. The chain links TRBV12-3 or TRBV12-4 to TRBJ1-6; D possibly corresponds to TRBD1 (5 bases). The source material was whole blood, sampled in connection with sensitization to the hapten diphenylcyclopropenone (DPC). The CDR3 bases are TGTGCCAGCAGTGTCGACAGTACTTTCTCACCCCTCCACTTT. Amino acids: CASSVDSTFSPLHF.